The rows below give T cell receptor beta chains drawn from one sample of a study of blood T cell repertoires in COVID-19. Repertoires were generated with immunoSEQ multiplex PCR, while TCRdb's copy carries only in-frame clones and drops some. The sample lists about 110,000 clones, roughly 70% seen once, with about 2% in the top ten. What was sequenced was peripheral blood. These TCRs come from a middle-aged woman with acute or convalescent COVID-19. CDR3s include the opening cysteine and the closing phenylalanine or tryptophan. D genes are given only for firm matches. Clone size, where shown, is once, few, many, or a class for clones that have expanded.

d_call	j_call	clone_size	v_call	cdr3_aa	cdr3_nt
.	TRBJ1-1	.	TRBV12-5	CASGLRQDLEAFF	TGTGCTAGTGGTCTACGACAGGACCTTGAAGCTTTCTTT
.	TRBJ1-5	.	TRBV4-1	CASSQVFNQPQHF	TGCGCCAGCAGCCAAGTCTTCAATCAGCCCCAGCATTTT
TRBD2	TRBJ2-1	.	TRBV5-1	CASSLVAGTYNEQFF	TGCGCCAGCAGCTTGGTAGCGGGGACCTACAATGAGCAGTTCTTC
.	TRBJ1-2	.	TRBV2	CASSYKGMKRYGYTF	TGTGCCAGCAGTTACAAGGGGATGAAACGCTATGGCTACACCTTC
TRBD2	TRBJ2-3	.	TRBV11-3	CASSPLAGGPTDTQYF	TGTGCCAGCAGCCCACTAGCGGGGGGACCCACAGATACGCAGTATTTT
.	TRBJ2-5	.	TRBV12-3/TRBV12-4	CASSFAGMETQYF	TGTGCCAGCAGTTTCGCGGGGATGGAGACCCAGTACTTC
.	TRBJ2-5	.	TRBV28	CASSSVRGFGPQETQYF	TGTGCCAGCAGTTCCGTCAGAGGGTTCGGCCCTCAAGAGACCCAGTACTTC
.	TRBJ2-1	few	TRBV12-3/TRBV12-4	CATRVQNNEQFF	TGTGCCACCAGGGTCCAGAACAATGAGCAGTTCTTC
TRBD1	TRBJ2-5	.	TRBV5-6	CASSKPKTGGIETQYF	TGTGCCAGCAGCAAACCAAAGACAGGGGGCATAGAGACCCAGTACTTC
TRBD2	TRBJ2-1	.	TRBV28	CASSPPGLAGGDSFF	TGTGCCAGCAGTCCCCCGGGACTAGCGGGGGGTGACTCGTTCTTC
.	TRBJ1-1	once	TRBV2	CASSSLGLHEAFF	TGTGCCAGCAGTTCTCTGGGACTCCATGAAGCTTTCTTT
.	TRBJ2-5	.	TRBV6-5	CASSKTGRQETQYF	TGTGCCAGCAGTAAGACAGGGAGGCAAGAGACCCAGTACTTC
.	TRBJ1-1	few	TRBV5-8	CASSLEYGGGNTEAFF	TGTGCCAGCAGCTTGGAATACGGGGGGGGGAACACTGAAGCTTTCTTT
.	TRBJ2-7	.	TRBV29-1	CSVGGSGEQYF	TGCAGCGTTGGAGGGTCTGGGGAGCAGTACTTC
TRBD2	TRBJ2-7	.	TRBV27	CASSTKAGGQSEQYF	TGTGCCAGCAGTACCAAAGCGGGGGGACAGTCCGAGCAGTACTTC
.	TRBJ1-4	.	TRBV9	CASSVGGQLNEKLFF	TGTGCCAGCAGCGTAGGGGGACAACTTAATGAAAAACTGTTTTTT
TRBD1	TRBJ1-6	.	TRBV5-1	CASSLGQGGSPLHF	TGCGCCAGCAGCCTGGGACAGGGTGGTTCACCCCTCCACTTT
.	TRBJ1-5	.	TRBV29-1	CSVELGEGQPQHF	TGCAGCGTTGAGTTGGGGGAGGGTCAGCCCCAGCATTTT
.	TRBJ1-6	once	TRBV10-3	CAISPETGSISGNSPLHF	TGTGCCATCAGTCCAGAGACAGGTTCAATATCCGGAAATTCACCCCTCCACTTT
.	TRBJ1-2	.	TRBV3-1/TRBV3-2	CASSLPTGYGYTF	TGTGCCAGCAGCCTCCCGACAGGCTATGGCTACACCTTC
.	TRBJ2-1	.	TRBV11-2	CASSDHRDSDSYNEQFF	TGTGCCAGCAGCGACCACCGGGACTCTGACTCCTACAATGAGCAGTTCTTC
.	TRBJ1-1	.	TRBV5-6	CASSLVLVERIPEAFF	TGTGCCAGCAGCTTGGTATTGGTTGAGAGAATTCCTGAAGCTTTCTTT
.	TRBJ2-1	.	TRBV12-5	CASGFLQGGYNEQFF	TGTGCTAGTGGTTTCCTCCAAGGAGGGTACAATGAGCAGTTCTTC
.	TRBJ1-4	.	TRBV30	CAWSTLTGPVEKLFF	TGTGCCTGGAGTACTCTGACAGGTCCTGTCGAAAAACTGTTTTTT
TRBD1	TRBJ2-7	.	TRBV13	CASSSIDRGEQYF	TGTGCCAGCAGCTCCATCGACAGGGGCGAGCAGTACTTC
TRBD1	TRBJ2-1	.	TRBV27	CASSLMDRGSYNEQFF	TGTGCCAGCAGTTTAATGGACAGGGGGTCCTACAATGAGCAGTTCTTC
.	TRBJ1-5	.	TRBV25-1	CASSGAPGQGRGQPQHF	TGTGCCAGCAGTGGGGCCCCGGGGCAGGGGAGGGGACAGCCCCAGCATTTT
.	TRBJ2-7	.	TRBV7-2	CASSPKTGYEQYF	TGTGCCAGCAGCCCAAAGACTGGTTACGAGCAGTACTTC
.	TRBJ1-3	.	TRBV5-8	CASTPSGLSGNTIYF	TGTGCCAGCACCCCGAGCGGCCTCTCTGGAAACACCATATATTTT
TRBD1	TRBJ2-7	.	TRBV3-1/TRBV3-2	CASSRDRVTLYF	TGTGCCAGCAGCCGGGACAGGGTAACACTGTACTTC
TRBD1	TRBJ1-6	.	TRBV6-5	CASSQQGANNSPLHF	TGTGCCAGCAGCCAACAGGGGGCGAATAATTCACCCCTCCACTTT
TRBD2	TRBJ2-3	.	TRBV10-3	CAISPQGGLAGGGGFADTQYF	TGTGCCATCAGCCCCCAGGGGGGACTAGCGGGGGGCGGAGGGTTCGCAGATACGCAGTATTTT
TRBD1	TRBJ2-1	few	TRBV5-1	CASSPRQGTGNEQFF	TGCGCCAGCAGCCCTCGACAGGGAACGGGGAATGAGCAGTTCTTC
.	TRBJ2-1	.	TRBV20-1	CSVGGYNEQFF	TGCAGTGTGGGAGGTTACAATGAGCAGTTCTTC
.	TRBJ2-7	.	TRBV28	CASSLTPDSYEQYF	TGTGCCAGCAGTTTGACACCGGACAGCTACGAGCAGTACTTC
TRBD1	TRBJ2-5	.	TRBV10-3	CASGTGWNQETQYF	TGTGCCTCTGGGACAGGGTGGAACCAAGAGACCCAGTACTTC
.	TRBJ2-7	few	TRBV28	CASNSPGHLDEQYF	TGTGCCAGCAACTCTCCGGGACACTTGGACGAGCAGTACTTC
.	TRBJ2-7	.	TRBV18	CASSPSAGLFYEQYF	TGTGCCAGCTCACCCTCGGCAGGCCTCTTCTACGAGCAGTACTTC
TRBD1	TRBJ1-4	.	TRBV5-4	CASSSATGTNEKLFF	TGTGCCAGCAGCTCTGCGACAGGGACAAATGAAAAACTGTTTTTT
TRBD1	TRBJ2-4	.	TRBV13	CASSFLTGGQDIQYF	TGTGCCAGCAGCTTCTTGACAGGGGGCCAGGACATTCAGTACTTC
.	TRBJ2-3	.	TRBV19	CASSSGFSTDTQYF	TGTGCCAGTAGCTCGGGGTTTAGCACAGATACGCAGTATTTT
TRBD1	TRBJ1-1	.	TRBV27	CASSLLGTGRVTEAFF	TGTGCCAGCAGTCTATTGGGGACAGGGAGAGTCACTGAAGCTTTCTTT
TRBD1	TRBJ2-2	.	TRBV5-1	CASSSATGTGELFF	TGCGCCAGCAGCTCCGCGACAGGGACCGGGGAGCTGTTTTTT
TRBD1	TRBJ2-1	few	TRBV4-3	CASKDRGRDEQFF	TGCGCCAGCAAGGACAGGGGGCGGGATGAGCAGTTCTTC
.	TRBJ1-3	few	TRBV6-5	CASSTGRRNTIYF	TGTGCCAGCAGTACAGGGAGAAGAAACACCATATATTTT
.	TRBJ2-5	.	TRBV7-9	CASSLRGAQETQYF	TGTGCCAGCAGCCTCAGGGGAGCCCAAGAGACCCAGTACTTC
.	TRBJ1-2	.	TRBV3-1/TRBV3-2	CASSPRSGRGGYTF	TGTGCCAGCAGTCCAAGATCGGGAAGAGGCGGCTACACCTTC
TRBD2	TRBJ2-1	.	TRBV18	CASSLSSGGYNEQFF	TGTGCCAGCTCACTCTCTAGCGGGGGCTACAATGAGCAGTTCTTC
TRBD2	TRBJ2-7	few	TRBV30	CAWSEQFGTSGSADEQYF	TGTGCCTGGAGTGAGCAGTTTGGCACTAGCGGAAGCGCTGACGAGCAGTACTTC
.	TRBJ2-3	.	TRBV20-1	CSAVGQGSQYF	TGCAGTGCCGTGGGGCAGGGGTCGCAGTATTTT